What follows describes a single TCR beta chain. The antigen is not known. This sample's time point: cycle 4 day 1 (C4D1), after 6 weeks of nivolumab. In every patient, relapse followed autologous stem cell transplantation, while exposure to brentuximab vedotin differed. CD4+ T cells were purified from thawed PBMCs by magnetic negative selection. V lost 0 bases and J lost 5, with 9 bases in between. The CDR3 is made up of 13 amino acids. The V gene's germline CDR1 is SGHRS and CDR2 YFSETQ. The data derive from a study of PD-1 blockade in classical Hodgkin lymphoma. Study-level points and caveats: Partial responders and progressors had significantly lower baseline TCR diversity. Lower baseline TCR diversity was reported for newly diagnosed patients than for healthy donors. Significant TCR diversity gains by C4D1 occurred in CD4+ but not CD8+ cells.

Libraries were prepared by immunoSEQ multiplex PCR; TCRdb keeps only in-frame clonotypes and omits some of them. The sample has almost 30,000 clones, approximately 78% seen once. The chain joins TRBV5-1 to TRBJ2-7; no firm D call. The specimen was CD4+ T cells from blood, collected before the fourth cycle of nivolumab. The clonotype comes from a human donor with classical Hodgkin lymphoma. The CDR3 loop is CASSLVGQNEQYF. The CDR3 DNA follows: TGCGCCAGCAGCTTGGTAGGGCAGAACGAGCAGTACTTC.